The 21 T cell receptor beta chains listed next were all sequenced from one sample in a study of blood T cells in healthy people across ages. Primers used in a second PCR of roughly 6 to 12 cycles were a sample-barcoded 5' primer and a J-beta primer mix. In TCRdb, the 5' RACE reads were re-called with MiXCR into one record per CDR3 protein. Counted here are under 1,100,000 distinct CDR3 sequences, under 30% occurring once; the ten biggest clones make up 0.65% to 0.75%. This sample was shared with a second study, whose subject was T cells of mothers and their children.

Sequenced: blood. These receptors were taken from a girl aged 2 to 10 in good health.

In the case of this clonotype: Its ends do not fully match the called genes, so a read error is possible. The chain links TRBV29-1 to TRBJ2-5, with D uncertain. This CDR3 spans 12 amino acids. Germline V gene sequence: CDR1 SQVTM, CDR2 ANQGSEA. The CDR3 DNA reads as TGCAGCGTCCCATACTTCCAAGAGACCCAGTGCTTC. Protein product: CSVPYFQETQCF. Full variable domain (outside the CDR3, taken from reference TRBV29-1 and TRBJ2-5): SAVISQKPSRDICQRGTSLTIQCQVDSQVTMMFWYRQQPGQSLTLIATANQGSEATYESGFVIDKFPISRPNLTFSTLTVSNMSPEDSSIYLCSVPYFQETQCFGPGTRLLVL.

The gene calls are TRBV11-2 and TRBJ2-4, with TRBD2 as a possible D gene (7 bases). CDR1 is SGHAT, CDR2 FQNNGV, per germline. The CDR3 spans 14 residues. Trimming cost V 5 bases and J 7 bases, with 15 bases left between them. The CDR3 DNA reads TGTGCCAGCAGCCCGATTCGGGGGGCGAACATTCAGTACTTC. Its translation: CASSPIRGANIQYF.

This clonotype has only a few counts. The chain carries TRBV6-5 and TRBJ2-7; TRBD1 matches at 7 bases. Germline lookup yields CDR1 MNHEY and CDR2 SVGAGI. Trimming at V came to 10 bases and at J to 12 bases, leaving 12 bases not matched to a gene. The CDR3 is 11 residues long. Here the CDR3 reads CATSEQGEVYF. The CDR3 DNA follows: TGTGCCACCTCTGAGCAGGGGGAAGTGTACTTC.

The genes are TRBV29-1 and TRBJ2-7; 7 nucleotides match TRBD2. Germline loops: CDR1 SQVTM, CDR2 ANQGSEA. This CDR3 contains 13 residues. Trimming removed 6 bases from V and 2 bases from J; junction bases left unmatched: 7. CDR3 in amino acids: CSVRAGVTYEQYF. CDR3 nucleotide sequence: TGCAGCGTCCGGGCGGGGGTCACCTACGAGCAGTACTTC.

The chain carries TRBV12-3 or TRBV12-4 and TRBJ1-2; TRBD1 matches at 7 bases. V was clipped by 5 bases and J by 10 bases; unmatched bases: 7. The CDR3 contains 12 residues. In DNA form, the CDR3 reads TGTGCCAGCAGTCCAGGGGGATTGGACTACACCTTC. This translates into CASSPGGLDYTF.

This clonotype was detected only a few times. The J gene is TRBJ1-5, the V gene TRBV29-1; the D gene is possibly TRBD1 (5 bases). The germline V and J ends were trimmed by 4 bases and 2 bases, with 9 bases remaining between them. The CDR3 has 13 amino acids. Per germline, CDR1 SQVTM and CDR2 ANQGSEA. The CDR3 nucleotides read TGCAGCGTTGTAGGAGGGGGCAATCAGCCCCAGCATTTT. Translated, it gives CSVVGGGNQPQHF.

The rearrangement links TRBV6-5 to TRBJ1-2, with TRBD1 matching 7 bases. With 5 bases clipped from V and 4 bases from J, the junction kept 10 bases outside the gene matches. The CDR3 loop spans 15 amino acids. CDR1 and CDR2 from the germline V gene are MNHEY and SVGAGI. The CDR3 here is CASSRGQVQLYGYTF. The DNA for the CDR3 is TGTGCCAGCAGTCGCGGACAGGTACAGCTCTATGGCTACACCTTC.

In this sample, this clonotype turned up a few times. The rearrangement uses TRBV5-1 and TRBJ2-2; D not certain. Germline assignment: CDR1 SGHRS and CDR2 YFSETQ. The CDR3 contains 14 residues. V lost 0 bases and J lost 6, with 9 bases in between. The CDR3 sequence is CASSLEDAAGELFF. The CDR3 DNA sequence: TGCGCCAGCAGCTTGGAGGACGCCGCCGGGGAGCTGTTTTTT.

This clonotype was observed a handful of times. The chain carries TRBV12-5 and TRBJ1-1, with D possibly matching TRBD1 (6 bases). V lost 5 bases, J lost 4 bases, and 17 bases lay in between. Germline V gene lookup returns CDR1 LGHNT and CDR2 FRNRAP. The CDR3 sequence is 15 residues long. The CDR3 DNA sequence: TGTGCTAGTGGTCTTTGGGACAATGGCGTCACTGAAGCTTTCTTT. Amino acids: CASGLWDNGVTEAFF.

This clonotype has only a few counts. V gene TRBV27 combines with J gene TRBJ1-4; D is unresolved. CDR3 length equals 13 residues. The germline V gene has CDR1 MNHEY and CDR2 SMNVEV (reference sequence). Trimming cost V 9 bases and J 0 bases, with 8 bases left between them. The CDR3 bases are TGTGCCAGTTCCTATGCAACTAATGAAAAACTGTTTTTT. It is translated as CASSYATNEKLFF. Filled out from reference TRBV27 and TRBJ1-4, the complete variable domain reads EAQVTQNPRYLITVTGKKLTVTCSQNMNHEYMSWYRQDPGLGLRQIYYSMNVEVTDKGDVPEGYKVSRKEKRNFPLILESPSPNQTSLYFCASSYATNEKLFFGSGTQLSVL.

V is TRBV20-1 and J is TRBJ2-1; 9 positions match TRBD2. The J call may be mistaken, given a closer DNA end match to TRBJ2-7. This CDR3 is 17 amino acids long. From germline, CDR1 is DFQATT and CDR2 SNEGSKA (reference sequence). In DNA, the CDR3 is TGCAGTGCTAGAGGGAAGGCTAGCGGGGACCTCTCGAGCGAGCAGTACTTC. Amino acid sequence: CSARGKASGDLSSEQYF.

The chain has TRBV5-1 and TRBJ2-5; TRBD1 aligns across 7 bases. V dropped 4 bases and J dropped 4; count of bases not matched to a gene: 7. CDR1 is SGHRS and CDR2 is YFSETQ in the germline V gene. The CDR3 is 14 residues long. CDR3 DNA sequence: TGCGCCAGCAGCAGATACAGGGGTACAGAGACCCAGTACTTC. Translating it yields CASSRYRGTETQYF.

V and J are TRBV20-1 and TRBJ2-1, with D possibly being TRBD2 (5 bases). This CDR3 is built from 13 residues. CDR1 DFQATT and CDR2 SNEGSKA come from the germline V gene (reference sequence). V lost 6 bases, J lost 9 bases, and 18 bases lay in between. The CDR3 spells CSARAPTSFEQFF. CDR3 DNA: TGCAGTGCGAGGGCTCCTACCTCCTTTGAGCAGTTCTTC.

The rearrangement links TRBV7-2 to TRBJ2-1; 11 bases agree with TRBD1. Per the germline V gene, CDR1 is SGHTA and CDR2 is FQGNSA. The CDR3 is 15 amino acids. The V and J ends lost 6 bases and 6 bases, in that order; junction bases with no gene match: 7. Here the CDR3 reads CASRKPGQGGNEQFF. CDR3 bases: TGTGCCAGCAGGAAACCGGGACAGGGGGGCAATGAGCAGTTCTTC.

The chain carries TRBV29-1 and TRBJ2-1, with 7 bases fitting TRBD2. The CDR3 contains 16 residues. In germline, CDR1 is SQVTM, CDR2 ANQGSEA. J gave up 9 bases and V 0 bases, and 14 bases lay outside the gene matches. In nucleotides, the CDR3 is TGCAGCGTTGAAGACCTCTCACGGGGGGTATTTGGTGAGCAGTTCTTC. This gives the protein CSVEDLSRGVFGEQFF.

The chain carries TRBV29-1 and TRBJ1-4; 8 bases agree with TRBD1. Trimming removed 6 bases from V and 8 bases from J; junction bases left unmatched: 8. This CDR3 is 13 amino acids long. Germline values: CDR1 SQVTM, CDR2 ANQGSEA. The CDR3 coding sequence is TGCAGCGTGGAGACAGGGGAAGCGGAAAAACTGTTTTTT. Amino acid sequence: CSVETGEAEKLFF.

CDR3 sequence (DNA): TGCAGTGGGGGACAGGGGGCGGGTGAGCAGTTCTTC. It translates to CSGGQGAGEQFF. J is TRBJ2-5 and V is TRBV20-1; 12 bases map to TRBD1. The J call may be mistaken, given a closer DNA end match to TRBJ2-1. Germline CDR1 reads DFQATT; CDR2 reads SNEGSKA (reference sequence). The CDR3 is 12 residues long.

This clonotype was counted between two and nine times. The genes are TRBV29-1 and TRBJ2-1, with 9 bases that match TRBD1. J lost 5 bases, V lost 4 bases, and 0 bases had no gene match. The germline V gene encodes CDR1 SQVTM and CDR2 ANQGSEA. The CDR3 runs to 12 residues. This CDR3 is CSVGDRDNEQFF. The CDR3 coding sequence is TGCAGCGTTGGGGACAGGGACAATGAGCAGTTCTTC.

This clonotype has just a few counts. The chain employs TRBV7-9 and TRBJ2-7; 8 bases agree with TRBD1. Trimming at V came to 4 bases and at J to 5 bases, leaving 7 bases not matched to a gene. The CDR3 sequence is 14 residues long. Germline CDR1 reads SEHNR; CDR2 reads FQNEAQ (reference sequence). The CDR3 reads CASSSHWTGNEQYF. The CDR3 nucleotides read TGTGCCAGCAGCTCCCACTGGACAGGGAACGAGCAGTACTTC.

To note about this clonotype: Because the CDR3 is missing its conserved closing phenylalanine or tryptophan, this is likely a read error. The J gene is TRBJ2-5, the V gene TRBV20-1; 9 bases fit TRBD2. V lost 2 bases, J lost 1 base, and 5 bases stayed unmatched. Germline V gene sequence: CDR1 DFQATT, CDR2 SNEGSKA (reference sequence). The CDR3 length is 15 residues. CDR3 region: CSARPLAGPQETQYC. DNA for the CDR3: TGCAGTGCTAGACCTCTAGCGGGGCCCCAAGAGACCCAGTACTGC.

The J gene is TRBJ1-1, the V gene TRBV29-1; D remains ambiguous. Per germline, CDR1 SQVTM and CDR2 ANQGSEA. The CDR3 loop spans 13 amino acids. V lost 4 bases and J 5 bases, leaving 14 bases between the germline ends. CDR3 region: CSVGKGRETEAFF. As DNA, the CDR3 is TGCAGCGTTGGAAAGGGTAGGGAAACTGAAGCTTTCTTT.